This T cell receptor (beta chain) is drawn from a study of cytomegalovirus exposure and HLA in healthy donors. Study outcomes and limitations: Likely technical artifact: a cluster of highly shared sequence variants. The investigators catalogued 164 TCR beta chains as cytomegalovirus-associated. The classifier reportedly diagnosed cytomegalovirus status with high sensitivity and specificity.

To note about this clone: Its antigen is undetermined.

With 60 Vbeta and 13 Jbeta primers, the PCR was carried out. Assay used: immunoSEQ multiplex PCR; TCRdb lists only in-frame clones, some missing. The table lists approximately 120,000 clones. The receptor was isolated from a man aged 25-40 years in good health and CMV-seronegative. Sequenced input: PBMCs.

CDR3 region: CASSFRGSNEKLFF. CDR3 nucleotides: TGTGCCAGCAGCTTCAGGGGTTCTAATGAAAAACTGTTTTTT. The chain combines TRBV28 with TRBJ1-4; possibly TRBD1 for D (6 bases). Germline CDR1 is MDHEN and CDR2 is SYDVKM. The CDR3 runs to 14 residues. Trimming shortened V by 6 bases and J by 3 bases, and 11 bases separated the two germline ends.